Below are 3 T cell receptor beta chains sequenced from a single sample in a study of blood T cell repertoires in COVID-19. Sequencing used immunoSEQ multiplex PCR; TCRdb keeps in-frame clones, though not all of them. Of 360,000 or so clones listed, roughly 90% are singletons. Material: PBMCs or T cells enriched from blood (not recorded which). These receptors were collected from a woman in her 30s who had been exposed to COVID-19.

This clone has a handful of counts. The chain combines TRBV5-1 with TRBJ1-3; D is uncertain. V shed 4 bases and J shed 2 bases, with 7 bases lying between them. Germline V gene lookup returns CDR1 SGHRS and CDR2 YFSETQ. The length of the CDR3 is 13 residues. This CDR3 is CASSHSTGNTIYF. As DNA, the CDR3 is TGCGCCAGCAGCCACAGTACTGGAAACACCATATATTTT.

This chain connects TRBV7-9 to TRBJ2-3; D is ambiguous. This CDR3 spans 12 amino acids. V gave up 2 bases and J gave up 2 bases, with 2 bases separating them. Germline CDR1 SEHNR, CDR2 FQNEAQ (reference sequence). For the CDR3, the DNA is TGTGCCAGCAGCTTATACACAGATACGCAGTATTTT. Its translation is CASSLYTDTQYF.

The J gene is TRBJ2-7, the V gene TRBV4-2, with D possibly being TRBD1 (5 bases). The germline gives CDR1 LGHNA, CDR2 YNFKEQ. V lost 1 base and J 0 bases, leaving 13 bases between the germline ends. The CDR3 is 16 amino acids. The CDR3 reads CASSQVGADGSYEQYF. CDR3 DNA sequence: TGTGCCAGCAGCCAAGTTGGGGCAGACGGCTCCTACGAGCAGTACTTC.